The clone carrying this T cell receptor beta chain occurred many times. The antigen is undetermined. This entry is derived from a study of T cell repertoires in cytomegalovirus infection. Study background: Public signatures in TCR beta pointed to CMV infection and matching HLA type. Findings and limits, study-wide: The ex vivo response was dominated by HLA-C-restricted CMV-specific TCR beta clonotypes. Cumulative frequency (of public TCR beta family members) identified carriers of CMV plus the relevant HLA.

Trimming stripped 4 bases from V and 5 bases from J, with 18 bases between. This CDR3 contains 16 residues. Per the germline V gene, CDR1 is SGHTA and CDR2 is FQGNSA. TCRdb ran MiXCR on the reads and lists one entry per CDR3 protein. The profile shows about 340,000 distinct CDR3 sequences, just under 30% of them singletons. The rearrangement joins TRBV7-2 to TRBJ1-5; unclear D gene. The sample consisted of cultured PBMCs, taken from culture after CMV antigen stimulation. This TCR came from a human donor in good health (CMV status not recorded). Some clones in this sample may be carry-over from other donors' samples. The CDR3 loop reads CASSSAHWVRDQPQHF. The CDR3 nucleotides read TGTGCCAGCAGCTCAGCCCATTGGGTGCGGGATCAGCCCCAGCATTTT.